A single sample gave rise to the 4 T cell receptor beta chains below, sequenced in a study of OX40 agonist ivuxolimab in advanced cancers. Here immunoSEQ multiplex PCR was the method, and the copy in TCRdb shows in-frame clones only, minus some. Among about 43,000 clones listed, 86% were seen once. Material: CD4+ or CD8+ T cells sorted from blood, obtained in a trial of the OX40 agonist ivuxolimab. Receptors were obtained from an adult with an advanced solid tumor such as melanoma, head and neck, liver or kidney cancer.

V and J are TRBV27 and TRBJ2-1; 8 bases are a match to TRBD1. Germline V gives CDR1 MNHEY, CDR2 SMNVEV (reference sequence). V was clipped by 2 bases and J by 7 bases; unmatched bases: 7. The CDR3 extends over 15 amino acids. CDR3 DNA sequence: TGTGCCAGCAGTTTACGGCAGGGGGCGCGAAATGAGCAGTTCTTC. As protein: CASSLRQGARNEQFF.

The CDR3, as DNA: TGTGCCAGCAGGGGCCGGCCTTACGGGGGAAACACCGGGGAGCTGTTTTTT. Its protein is CASRGRPYGGNTGELFF. V gene TRBV27 combines with J gene TRBJ2-2; D possibly corresponds to TRBD2 (6 bases). This CDR3 is built from 17 residues. CDR1 MNHEY and CDR2 SMNVEV come from the germline V gene (reference sequence). V was trimmed by 6 bases and J by 2 bases, leaving 19 bases between them.

CDR3 region: CASSLEDSYEQYF. In DNA, the CDR3 is TGTGCCAGCAGTTTGGAGGACTCCTACGAGCAGTACTTC. The chain joins TRBV28 to TRBJ2-5; D might be TRBD2 (5 bases). Matching the DNA end better, TRBJ2-7 makes the J call doubtful. The CDR3 loop spans 13 amino acids. CDR1 and CDR2 (germline): MDHEN, SYDVKM.

This rearrangement joins TRBV29-1 to TRBJ1-4; TRBD1 might be the D (5 bases). CDR3 size: 13 residues. CDR1 is SQVTM, CDR2 ANQGSEA, per germline. In DNA, the CDR3 is TGCAGTGCGAAGGACATCAAGGGTGAAAAACTGTTTTTT. Translated, it gives CSAKDIKGEKLFF.